The text below deals with one T cell receptor (beta chain). Germline-derived CDR1 and CDR2 are SGHNT and YENEEA. Losses at the gene ends were 0 bases for V and 5 bases for J; bases not matched to a gene: 6. This CDR3 has 16 residues. As processed by the authors: For nucleated cells, counts were estimated from reference gene primer amplification. Repertoires were generated with immunoSEQ multiplex PCR, while TCRdb's copy carries only in-frame clones and drops some. V, J and clone size reflect that table, while D and trimming were determined from the DNA. The profile covers 70,000 to 95,000 clones, with 85% appearing a single time and approximately 10% taken by the ten largest. The entry originates in a study of blood T cell repertoires in COVID-19. Study context: Specimens from acute and convalescent COVID-19 originated in the United States, Italy and Spain. Sources were T cells, B-cell-depleted T cells, or PBMCs; the material itself was cDNA or gDNA.

The chain employs TRBV11-3 and TRBJ2-5; 10 bases agree with TRBD2. Sequencing was performed on peripheral blood. The TCR comes from a woman aged 70 to 79 with active or convalescent COVID-19. The CDR3 reads CASSLDRAGGRETQYF. For the CDR3, the DNA is TGTGCCAGCAGCTTAGATCGAGCGGGGGGGCGCGAGACCCAGTACTTC.